Presented here are 26 T cell receptor beta chains from one specimen sequenced in a study of cytomegalovirus exposure and HLA in healthy donors. In the PCR, 60 Vbeta and 13 Jbeta primers were used. TCRdb keeps only in-frame clones here, not all; method: immunoSEQ multiplex PCR. The sample records 55,000 to 80,000 clones, approximately 81% being singletons. The sample consisted of PBMCs. Source of these receptors: a woman in her twenties or thirties in good health and CMV-seropositive.

The rearrangement links TRBV5-1 to TRBJ2-3, with TRBD2 matching over 11 bases. Germline V CDR1 and CDR2: SGHRS, YFSETQ. V lost 0 bases and J lost 4; bases outside the gene matches: 7. The CDR3 consists of 17 residues. CDR3 in DNA: TGCGCCAGCAGCTTGGTGCTAGCGGGAGGAGGGGCAGATACGCAGTATTTT. Translation gives CASSLVLAGGGADTQYF. Drawing the rest from reference TRBV5-1 and TRBJ2-3, the complete variable domain is KAGVTQTPRYLIKTRGQQVTLSCSPISGHRSVSWYQQTPGQGLQFLFEYFSETQRNKGNFPGRFSGRQFSNSRSEMNVSTLELGDSALYLCASSLVLAGGGADTQYFGPGTRLTVL.

The chain has TRBV4-2 and TRBJ2-5; a weak D match, TRBD2 (6 bases). CDR1 is LGHNA, CDR2 YNFKEQ, per germline. The CDR3 has 16 residues. Trimming stripped 0 bases from V and 5 bases from J, with 16 bases between. This chain's CDR3 is CASSQDQASRGETQYF. Written as DNA, the CDR3 is TGTGCCAGCAGCCAAGATCAGGCTAGTCGGGGGGAGACCCAGTACTTC.

This clone was seen a few times. This rearrangement joins TRBV7-9 to TRBJ1-1; perhaps TRBD1 as D (5 bases). In germline, CDR1 is SEHNR, CDR2 FQNEAQ (reference sequence). The V gene lost 4 bases and the J gene lost 4 bases, with 16 bases spanning the gap. The length of the CDR3 is 15 residues. The CDR3 spells CASSSGGGPLTEAFF. DNA for the CDR3: TGTGCCAGCAGCTCGGGGGGTGGGCCGCTCACTGAAGCTTTCTTT.

The V and J genes are TRBV5-1 and TRBJ1-1; TRBD1 matches 7 bases. The CDR3 is made up of 14 amino acids. Germline V CDR1 and CDR2: SGHRS, YFSETQ. The ends lost 1 base at V and 5 bases at J; junction bases unmatched: 5. The CDR3 DNA reads as TGCGCCAGCAGCTTGTCGTCAGGGGGGACTGAAGCTTTCTTT. Translating gives CASSLSSGGTEAFF.

The J gene is TRBJ2-1, the V gene TRBV30, with D perhaps matching TRBD2 (6 bases). The CDR3 sequence is 13 residues long. Germline V gene data show CDR1 as GTSNPN and CDR2 as SVGIG (reference sequence). The V end lost 3 bases, the J end lost 8 bases, and 14 bases lay between the germline ends. In nucleotides, the CDR3 is TGTGCCTGGAGATTCGGGAGTGTTTATGAGCAGTTCTTC. Translating it yields CAWRFGSVYEQFF.

The chain has TRBV4-2 and TRBJ2-3; the match to TRBD2 covers 13 bases. With 4 bases clipped from V and 3 bases from J, the junction kept 10 bases outside the gene matches. CDR1 is LGHNA, CDR2 YNFKEQ, per germline. The length of the CDR3 is 18 residues. The CDR3 loop reads CASSLRTSGSIDTDTQYF. The CDR3 nucleotides are TGTGCCAGCAGCCTCCGGACTAGCGGGAGTATTGATACAGATACGCAGTATTTT.

The V and J genes are TRBV29-1 and TRBJ2-1, with D tentatively TRBD2 (5 bases). V was clipped by 4 bases and J by 0 bases, with 19 bases between them. CDR1 and CDR2 (germline): SQVTM, ANQGSEA. The CDR3 length is 17 residues. The CDR3 region is CSVAHRGLLSSYNEQFF. The CDR3, as DNA: TGCAGCGTTGCCCATCGAGGGCTCTTGAGCTCCTACAATGAGCAGTTCTTC.

This clone was recorded a few times. The chain has TRBV6-5 and TRBJ1-2, with 9 positions matching TRBD1. This CDR3 has 14 residues. With V trimmed by 6 bases and J by 8 bases, 10 bases remained unmatched. Germline V lookup: CDR1 MNHEY, CDR2 SVGAGI. CDR3 region: CASRRTGVDGGYTF. Written as DNA, the CDR3 is TGTGCCAGCAGACGGACAGGGGTGGACGGGGGCTACACCTTC.

The rearrangement links TRBV5-6 to TRBJ1-2; D ambiguous. The germline V and J ends were trimmed by 0 bases and 4 bases, with 7 bases remaining between them. The CDR3 consists of 13 residues. Germline V gene sequence: CDR1 SGHDT, CDR2 YYEEEE. The CDR3 sequence is CASSLGGFYGYTF. The CDR3 DNA sequence: TGTGCCAGCAGCTTGGGCGGGTTCTATGGCTACACCTTC.

This chain connects TRBV4-2 to TRBJ2-2, with 10 bases lining up with TRBD1. Germline-derived CDR1 and CDR2 are LGHNA and YNFKEQ. V lost 1 base, J lost 5 bases, and 1 base stayed unmatched. This CDR3 is built from 15 residues. CDR3 residues: CASSQVGQGTGELFF. The CDR3 region has the DNA TGTGCCAGCAGCCAAGTGGGACAGGGGACCGGGGAGCTGTTTTTT.

J is TRBJ2-1 and V is TRBV18; TRBD2 is a possible D gene (6 bases). This CDR3 is 16 amino acids long. Germline V gene sequence: CDR1 KGHSH, CDR2 LQKENI. V was cut by 3 bases and J by 2 bases, with 14 bases left in between. CDR3 amino acids: CASSPRAGNAYNEQFF. CDR3 DNA: TGTGCCAGCTCACCCAGGGCGGGAAACGCCTACAATGAGCAGTTCTTC.

This chain uses TRBV27 with TRBJ2-4; a possible D gene is TRBD2 (5 bases). The CDR3 loop spans 13 amino acids. V lost 5 bases to trimming and J lost 7 bases, with 12 bases between them. CDR1 and CDR2 from the germline V gene are MNHEY and SMNVEV (reference sequence). The CDR3 DNA reads TGTGCCAGCAGTACCAATCGAGGGAACATTCAGTACTTC. The encoded protein is CASSTNRGNIQYF.

The chain carries TRBV11-3 and TRBJ2-7; 14 bases match TRBD2. V lost 2 bases and J lost 7; bases outside the gene matches: 7. This CDR3 has 16 residues. The germline gives CDR1 SGHNT, CDR2 YENEEA. CDR3 region: CASSLQGTSGRYEQYF. CDR3 DNA: TGTGCCAGCAGCTTACAAGGGACTAGCGGGAGATATGAGCAGTACTTC.

V usage is TRBV14 and J usage is TRBJ2-7; 7 bases fit TRBD2. Trimming removed 0 bases from V and 2 bases from J; junction bases left unmatched: 4. CDR1 is SGHDN and CDR2 is FVKESK in the germline V gene. This CDR3 is built from 15 residues. The CDR3 reads CASSQERTRAYEQYF. In DNA, the CDR3 is TGTGCCAGCAGCCAAGAAAGGACTAGGGCCTACGAGCAGTACTTC.

The table lists this clone with a few counts. The chain uses TRBV4-1 and TRBJ1-1; 9 bases are shared with TRBD1. The CDR3 is made up of 15 amino acids. The ends lost 0 bases at V and 5 bases at J; junction bases unmatched: 4. Per the germline V gene, CDR1 is MGHRA and CDR2 is YSYEKL. The CDR3 nucleotides are TGCGCCAGCAGCCAAGAGGACAGGGGATTTACTGAAGCTTTCTTT. Protein: CASSQEDRGFTEAFF.

V usage is TRBV6-5 and J usage is TRBJ2-2; the match to TRBD2 covers 7 bases. Germline CDR1 is MNHEY and CDR2 is SVGAGI. This CDR3 has 14 amino acids. The junction had 4 bases not matched to a gene; V was cut back by 4 bases and J by 5 bases. The CDR3 sequence: CASSWTSRTGELFF. The CDR3 DNA reads TGTGCCAGCAGTTGGACTAGTAGGACCGGGGAGCTGTTTTTT.

By its share, this clone is medium-sized. The chain uses TRBV2 and TRBJ2-1; 10 bases align to TRBD2. The germline V gene has CDR1 SNHLY and CDR2 FYNNEI. There are 15 residues in the CDR3. The J segment lost 7 bases and the V segment lost 3 bases, leaving 6 bases of the junction unmatched. The CDR3 spells CASSDASGSSNEQFF. In DNA, the CDR3 is TGTGCCAGCAGTGACGCTAGCGGGAGTTCAAATGAGCAGTTCTTC.

The V gene is TRBV5-1, the J gene TRBJ2-3, with D possibly being TRBD2 (5 bases). This CDR3 region has 13 residues. The V end was cut by 3 bases, the J end by 6 bases, with 11 bases between. Germline CDR1 reads SGHRS; CDR2 reads YFSETQ. The CDR3 DNA sequence: TGCGCCAGCAGCTCCCCGGGGTTGGATACGCAGTATTTT. It specifies CASSSPGLDTQYF.

DNA for the CDR3: TGTGCCAGCAGTGGACTAGCGGGAGCGCGGAACACCGGGGAGCTGTTTTTT. Translating gives CASSGLAGARNTGELFF. The rearrangement uses TRBV6-1 and TRBJ2-2; 12 nucleotides agree with TRBD2. The germline V gene has CDR1 MNHNS and CDR2 SASEGT. V shed 4 bases, J shed 1 base, and the junction held 4 bases outside the gene matches. The CDR3 contains 17 residues.

The chain carries TRBV4-2 and TRBJ2-7; TRBD2 is a possible D gene (6 bases). CDR1 LGHNA and CDR2 YNFKEQ come from the germline V gene. CDR3 length: 15 residues. The germline V and J ends were trimmed by 3 bases and 6 bases, with 18 bases remaining between them. CDR3 DNA sequence: TGTGCCAGCAGCCATACCGGGACTGCGCGATTCGAGCAGTACTTC. Amino acid sequence: CASSHTGTARFEQYF.

The J gene is TRBJ2-5, the V gene TRBV4-2; 7 bases fit TRBD2. The trim removed 0 bases at V and 2 bases at J, leaving 6 bases unmatched. Per germline, CDR1 LGHNA and CDR2 YNFKEQ. This CDR3 is 16 amino acids long. The CDR3 loop is CASSQDLSGSQETQYF. The CDR3 region has the DNA TGTGCCAGCAGCCAAGACCTTAGCGGGTCACAAGAGACCCAGTACTTC.

The rearrangement uses TRBV4-1 and TRBJ2-7; TRBD2 agrees at 7 bases. The CDR3 has 15 residues. V was clipped by 2 bases and J by 3 bases; unmatched bases: 7. Germline-derived CDR1 and CDR2 are MGHRA and YSYEKL. CDR3 loop: CASSQQFGGFYEQYF. CDR3 sequence (DNA): TGCGCCAGCAGCCAACAATTCGGGGGGTTCTACGAGCAGTACTTC.

This chain links TRBV28 with TRBJ1-1; the D gene is possibly TRBD1 (6 bases). The CDR3 contains 14 residues. V lost 5 bases and J 8 bases, leaving 18 bases between the germline ends. Germline CDR1 reads MDHEN; CDR2 reads SYDVKM. CDR3 amino acids: CASSGARGGREAFF. The CDR3 DNA reads TGTGCCAGCAGTGGCGCTAGGGGGGGGCGAGAAGCTTTCTTT.

This clone is a singleton in its sample. The rearrangement joins TRBV5-1 to TRBJ2-3; 10 nucleotides match TRBD2. Germline loops: CDR1 SGHRS, CDR2 YFSETQ. This CDR3 contains 14 residues. Trimming at V came to 2 bases and at J to 4 bases, leaving 1 base not matched to a gene. Here the CDR3 reads CASSLAGGPDTQYF. For the CDR3, the DNA is TGCGCCAGCAGCTTAGCGGGAGGGCCAGATACGCAGTATTTT.

The chain is built from TRBV10-2 and TRBJ1-5; D is possibly TRBD1 (6 bases). Germline values: CDR1 WSHSY, CDR2 SAAADI. The CDR3 has 15 residues. V lost 3 bases, J lost 7 bases, and 16 bases lay in between. Here the CDR3 DNA reads TGCGCCAGCAGTGACATGGGGGCAGGGGACCAGCCCCAGCATTTT. It specifies CASSDMGAGDQPQHF.

The rearrangement uses TRBV7-9 and TRBJ1-1; the D is unclear. The CDR3 runs 14 residues. Trimming stripped 6 bases from V and 5 bases from J, with 16 bases between. Per germline, CDR1 SEHNR and CDR2 FQNEAQ (reference sequence). The CDR3 coding sequence is TGTGCCAGCAGTTTGGAGGGCGGTATGACTGAAGCTTTCTTT. Protein sequence: CASSLEGGMTEAFF.